This TCR beta chain was observed in a study of long-term antiretroviral therapy in people with HIV. Germline V lookup: CDR1 SGHTA, CDR2 FQGNSA. The CDR3 sequence is 12 residues long. The ends were cut back, 3 bases at V and 2 bases at J, with 5 bases in the middle. The assay used was immunoSEQ (version v3.0), run at survey level. The assay was immunoSEQ multiplex PCR, and TCRdb's table has in-frame clones only and misses some. The data hold tens of thousands of clones, with over 80% observed a single time. This clone was seen a single time. Sample: unsorted PBMCs, taken 0.4 years after starting antiretroviral therapy. The receptor comes from a man aged 45-60 years with HIV. The chain recombines TRBV7-2 with TRBJ2-7; D unclear. CDR3 DNA sequence: TGTGCCAGCAGCTTGACGGCCTACGAGCAGTACTTC. Translated: CASSLTAYEQYF.